The next 20 T cell receptor beta chains were all read from a single sample in a study of shared clonotypes between healthy human individuals. It was CD45RO-negative cells, positively selected for CCR7, that made up naive CD8 cells, with terminally differentiated effector memory CD45RA+ cells excluded. The repertoire was sequenced with immunoSEQ multiplex PCR; TCRdb's copy has only in-frame clones and lacks some. The sample shows around 1,900,000 clones, roughly 95% of them seen only once. Sequenced sample: naive CD8+ T cells from PBMCs. The receptor set was obtained from a man aged 18 to 35 in good health. Some clones in this sample may be carry-over from other donors' samples.

This clone is a singleton in its sample. The chain has TRBV5-6 and TRBJ2-1; 8 bases are shared with TRBD1. CDR1 and CDR2 (germline): SGHDT, YYEEEE. This CDR3 spans 16 amino acids. V shed 2 bases and J 7 bases; nucleotides not matched to a gene: 11. The CDR3, as DNA: TGTGCCAGCAGCTTTGCGTCGCAGGGGGCTGAAAATGAGCAGTTCTTC. Translation gives CASSFASQGAENEQFF.

J is TRBJ2-1 and V is TRBV7-9; 7 bases map to TRBD2. Trimming at V came to 0 bases and at J to 3 bases, leaving 2 bases not matched to a gene. Germline V lookup: CDR1 SEHNR, CDR2 FQNEAQ (reference sequence). This CDR3 is 15 amino acids long. CDR3 DNA sequence: TGTGCCAGCAGCTTAGCTAGCGGGCACTACAATGAGCAGTTCTTC. Its protein product is CASSLASGHYNEQFF. Using reference TRBV7-9 and TRBJ2-1 for the parts outside the CDR3, the full variable domain is DTGVSQNPRHKITKRGQNVTFRCDPISEHNRLYWYRQTLGQGPEFLTYFQNEAQLEKSRLLSDRFSAERPKGSFSTLEIQRTEQGDSAMYLCASSLASGHYNEQFFGPGTRLTVL.

The chain carries TRBV11-2 and TRBJ2-7, with 7 nucleotides matching TRBD1. The CDR3 has 12 residues. Looked up from germline, CDR1 is SGHAT and CDR2 is FQNNGV. V gave up 8 bases and J gave up 4 bases; unmatched junction bases: 5. CDR3 in DNA: TGTGCCAGCCTAGGCAGGGGGTACGAGCAGTACTTC. Protein: CASLGRGYEQYF.

The chain is built from TRBV11-2 and TRBJ2-7, with TRBD2 matching over 12 bases. This CDR3 has 16 residues. Trimming at V came to 4 bases and at J to 4 bases, leaving 8 bases not matched to a gene. CDR1 is SGHAT, CDR2 FQNNGV, per germline. The CDR3 coding sequence is TGTGCCAGCAGCTCGACTAGCGGGAGAGGCCCTTACGAGCAGTACTTC. It is translated as CASSSTSGRGPYEQYF.

The rearrangement uses TRBV27 and TRBJ2-3; perhaps TRBD1 as D (5 bases). The V end lost 2 bases, the J end lost 2 bases, and 8 bases lay between the germline ends. Germline V CDR1 and CDR2: MNHEY, SMNVEV (reference sequence). This CDR3 has 14 amino acids. As DNA, the CDR3 is TGTGCCAGCAGTTTACAGGGTTTCACAGATACGCAGTATTTT. Protein: CASSLQGFTDTQYF.

The rearrangement links TRBV27 to TRBJ1-5, with TRBD1 matching 9 bases. With 5 bases clipped from V and 7 bases from J, the junction kept 12 bases outside the gene matches. Germline assignment: CDR1 MNHEY and CDR2 SMNVEV (reference sequence). The CDR3 extends over 16 amino acids. CDR3 protein: CASSPTPGTGKQPQHF. The CDR3 nucleotides read TGTGCCAGCAGTCCCACACCCGGGACAGGGAAGCAGCCCCAGCATTTT.

This clone was picked up one time. The chain's CDR3 is CASSPFAGGSYEQYF. The CDR3 nucleotides read TGTGCCAGCAGCCCCTTTGCGGGGGGGTCCTACGAGCAGTACTTC. The rearrangement uses TRBV11-2 and TRBJ2-7; 9 bases align to TRBD2. The V and J ends lost 5 bases and 1 base, in that order; junction bases with no gene match: 6. CDR1 SGHAT and CDR2 FQNNGV come from the germline V gene. The CDR3 runs to 15 residues. Looking up the rest from reference TRBV11-2 and TRBJ2-7 gives the full variable domain: EAGVAQSPRYKIIEKRQSVAFWCNPISGHATLYWYQQILGQGPKLLIQFQNNGVVDDSQLPKDRFSAERLKGVDSTLKIQPAKLEDSAVYLCASSPFAGGSYEQYFGPGTRLTVT.

As regards this clone: This sample includes further DNA sequences coding for the same CDR3. The chain employs TRBV9 and TRBJ1-1; 9 bases align to TRBD1. The germline CDR1 and CDR2 sequences are SGDLS and YYNGEE. The CDR3 runs 17 residues. Germline trimming cut 0 bases from V and 0 bases from J; bases unmatched to any gene: 6. CDR3 region: CASSVEGGTGMNTEAFF. The CDR3 bases are TGTGCCAGCAGCGTAGAAGGCGGGACAGGGATGAACACTGAAGCTTTCTTT.

This chain links TRBV7-6 with TRBJ1-1; perhaps TRBD1 as D (6 bases). There are 12 residues in the CDR3. V was pared by 8 bases and J by 4 bases, with 11 bases between. Per the germline V gene, CDR1 is SGHVS and CDR2 is FNYEAQ. CDR3 in DNA: TGTGCCAGCGGCCCGGGGGCCACTGAAGCTTTCTTT. Protein sequence: CASGPGATEAFF.

V is TRBV12-5 and J is TRBJ2-2, with 9 bases aligning to TRBD2. Germline V CDR1 and CDR2: LGHNT, FRNRAP. V trimming: 3 bases; J trimming: 5 bases; junction bases outside the gene matches: 4. This CDR3 is built from 15 residues. The CDR3 DNA follows: TGTGCTAGTGGTTTTCACCTAGCGGGGACCGGGGAGCTGTTTTTT. It is translated as CASGFHLAGTGELFF.

In this sample, this clone turned up once. The genes are TRBV27 and TRBJ2-3, with TRBD2 matching 10 bases. V trimming: 7 bases; J trimming: 3 bases; junction bases outside the gene matches: 22. CDR1 and CDR2 from the germline V gene are MNHEY and SMNVEV (reference sequence). This CDR3 contains 20 residues. CDR3 loop: CASIPPLAGADQTPTDTQYF. The CDR3 region has the DNA TGTGCCAGCATTCCCCCGCTAGCGGGAGCGGATCAAACCCCGACAGATACGCAGTATTTT.

The chain uses TRBV11-3 and TRBJ2-5; D is ambiguous. The V gene lost 0 bases and the J gene lost 3 bases, with 11 bases spanning the gap. Germline CDR1 SGHNT, CDR2 YENEEA. The CDR3 sequence is 15 residues long. CDR3 loop: CASSLESSAEETQYF. DNA of the CDR3: TGTGCCAGCAGCTTAGAGTCATCGGCAGAAGAGACCCAGTACTTC.

The gene calls are TRBV4-3 and TRBJ2-5, with 10 bases lining up with TRBD2. The CDR3 totals 16 residues. V was clipped by 0 bases and J by 6 bases; unmatched bases: 7. Germline V lookup: CDR1 LGHNA, CDR2 YSLEER. CDR3 sequence: CASSQDPAGGPKTQYF. The CDR3 nucleotides are TGCGCCAGCAGCCAAGACCCAGCGGGAGGGCCGAAGACCCAGTACTTC.

The chain uses TRBV7-2 and TRBJ1-4; 11 nucleotides agree with TRBD1. This CDR3 is 14 amino acids long. Germline CDR1 is SGHTA and CDR2 is FQGNSA. V shed 7 bases, J shed 7 bases, and the junction held 5 bases outside the gene matches. The CDR3 DNA reads as TGTGCCAGCACCCCGGGACAGGGGGGTGAAAAACTGTTTTTT. It yields the protein CASTPGQGGEKLFF.

This clone occurred once. The V and J genes are TRBV4-2 and TRBJ1-4; D may be TRBD1 (5 bases). V was cut by 1 base and J by 3 bases, with 12 bases left in between. Germline CDR1 is LGHNA and CDR2 is YNFKEQ. The CDR3 is 16 amino acids. For the CDR3, the DNA is TGTGCCAGCAGCCAAGCCTCAGGGTCTCCTAATGAAAAACTGTTTTTT. It encodes CASSQASGSPNEKLFF.

The V gene is TRBV4-1, the J gene TRBJ1-4; D is possibly TRBD1 (6 bases). This CDR3 has 18 amino acids. Germline lookup yields CDR1 MGHRA and CDR2 YSYEKL. The germline V and J ends were trimmed by 1 base and 2 bases, with 17 bases remaining between them. CDR3 DNA: TGCGCCAGCAGCCAAGGTCCCCCGGACAGAGCCACTAATGAAAAACTGTTTTTT. Translated, it gives CASSQGPPDRATNEKLFF.

The chain carries TRBV15 and TRBJ2-7, with TRBD2 identical over 13 bases. The CDR3 extends over 15 amino acids. J gave up 3 bases and V 8 bases, and 7 bases lay outside the gene matches. Germline CDR1 and CDR2: LNHNV and YYDKDF (reference sequence). CDR3 amino acids: CATVPGLAGVYEQYF. DNA for the CDR3: TGTGCCACCGTCCCTGGACTAGCGGGAGTCTACGAGCAGTACTTC.

The V gene is TRBV9, the J gene TRBJ2-1; 10 bases fit TRBD2. CDR3 length equals 16 residues. Germline-derived CDR1 and CDR2 are SGDLS and YYNGEE. J gave up 2 bases and V 4 bases, and 6 bases lay outside the gene matches. The CDR3 DNA is TGTGCCAGCAGCCCAGACCTAGCGGGAGCCTACAATGAGCAGTTCTTC. It yields the protein CASSPDLAGAYNEQFF.

This chain joins TRBV18 and TRBJ2-3; D is possibly TRBD1 (8 bases). This CDR3 spans 16 amino acids. Germline V gives CDR1 KGHSH, CDR2 LQKENI. V dropped 3 bases and J dropped 7 bases, with 20 bases sitting between them. CDR3 region: CASSPETGAGVYTQYF. The CDR3 region has the DNA TGTGCCAGCTCACCGGAGACAGGGGCGGGGGTTTATACGCAGTATTTT.

V and J are TRBV7-3 and TRBJ2-2; no reliable D call. Deletions cut 1 base from V and 4 bases from J, with 4 bases between. Looked up from germline, CDR1 is SGHTA and CDR2 is FQGTGA. The CDR3 totals 13 residues. CDR3: CASSLSATGELFF. CDR3 in DNA: TGTGCCAGCAGCTTAAGCGCCACCGGGGAGCTGTTTTTT.